This T cell receptor (beta chain) was sequenced in a study of Ad26.COV2.S vaccination and SARS-CoV-2 variants. Study findings and constraints: Across vaccine and placebo recipients, the breadth of non-spike TCRs was similar.

Treatment: approximately 18 received Ad26.COV2.S at low or high dose, single or two shots; about 5 received placebo; per-sample allocation not given. Sampling took place 63 days after the first vaccine or placebo injection. Assay: immunoSEQ multiplex PCR; the TCRdb copy retains only in-frame clones and omits some. The repertoire holds about 440,000 clones, with roughly 87% as singletons. As for this clone: Antigen specificity is unknown.

The sample here was peripheral blood, taken in a trial of Ad26.COV2.S vaccine versus placebo. The origin of this receptor is a person between 18 and 60 years old who received the Ad26.COV2.S COVID-19 vaccine or a placebo.

For the CDR3, the DNA is TGTGCCAGTAGTATTCTGTCTCAGGGAGTTGAAGGACGTCACACTGAAGCTTTCTTT. It codes for CASSILSQGVEGRHTEAFF. The chain carries TRBV19 and TRBJ1-1; tentatively, D is TRBD1 (5 bases). Per the germline V gene, CDR1 is LNHDA and CDR2 is SQIVND (reference sequence). CDR3 size: 19 residues. The germline V and J ends were trimmed by 3 bases and 3 bases, with 26 bases remaining between them.